Presented here are 19 T cell receptor beta chains from one specimen sequenced in a study of T cell clonality in common variable immunodeficiency. Libraries were prepared by immunoSEQ multiplex PCR; TCRdb keeps only in-frame clonotypes and omits some of them. There are 42,000 or so clones in the sample, none observed a single time. Sequencing used peripheral blood mononuclear cells. All receptors come from a person aged 18 to 75 in good health.

This clone was seen ten or more times. The read falls 3 residues short of the CDR3 end, and the missing part is taken from the germline J gene. J is TRBJ2-7 and V is TRBV29-1; TRBD2 matches at 15 bases. Trimming removed 3 bases from V and 3 bases from J; junction bases left unmatched: 9. Germline V lookup: CDR1 SQVTM, CDR2 ANQGSEA. CDR3 length: 17 residues. Incomplete CDR3 DNA: TGCAGCGTTGAGGGTGGACTAGCGGGAGGGGATTTCTACGAG. Encoded protein: CSVEGGLAGGDFYE. The entire CDR3 is CSVEGGLAGGDFYEQYF.

This clone occurred many times. CDR3 bases read: TGCAGCGTAACAGGGAACCGGGACGAG. Protein: CSVTGNRDE. The whole CDR3 sequence reads CSVTGNRDEQYF. J is TRBJ2-7 and V is TRBV29-1; perhaps TRBD1 as D (6 bases). From the germline J gene comes the end of the CDR3, since the read stops 3 residues before it. Germline V CDR1 and CDR2: SQVTM, ANQGSEA. The V gene lost 6 bases and the J gene lost 5 bases, with 14 bases spanning the gap. CDR3 size: 12 residues.

This clone was counted at least ten times. The read terminates 3 residues ahead of where the CDR3 ends, so the germline J gene completes it. The J gene is TRBJ2-3, the V gene TRBV14; the match to TRBD2 covers 15 bases. This CDR3 has 17 residues. In germline, CDR1 is SGHDN, CDR2 FVKESK. The CDR3 region is CASSLLGLAGGQETQYF. The sequenced CDR3 bases are TGTGCCAGCAGCCTTCTGGGACTAGCGGGAGGCCAAGAGACG.

This clone came up many times. The CDR3 goes on 3 residues after the read ends, and that part is filled in from the germline J gene. The V gene is TRBV23-1, the J gene TRBJ1-5, with TRBD1 identical over 7 bases. Being an ORF, TRBV23-1 has a function that is uncertain. The CDR3 is made up of 14 amino acids. V was clipped by 6 bases and J by 1 base; unmatched bases: 3. The part of the CDR3 DNA that was read is TGCGCCAGCAGCCCAGGGGGGAGCAATCAGCCC. It codes for CASSPGGSNQP. The full-length CDR3 reads as CASSPGGSNQPQHF.

This clone has at least ten counts. The CDR3 end falls 3 residues outside the read, so it is completed with the germline J gene. The chain employs TRBV20-1 and TRBJ2-4; 8 positions agree with TRBD2. The CDR3 runs to 16 residues. Germline CDR1 and CDR2: DFQATT and SNEGSKA (reference sequence). This CDR3 is CSAISSGGGNRETQYF. Incomplete CDR3 DNA: TGCAGTGCGATCTCGTCCGGGGGGGGGAACAGAGAGACT.

There are many counts of this clone. The read finishes 3 residues shy of the CDR3 end, and the germline J gene is used to complete it. V gene TRBV20-1 combines with J gene TRBJ1-3, with no clear D. Looked up from germline, CDR1 is DFQATT and CDR2 is SNEGSKA (reference sequence). CDR3 length: 14 residues. The sequenced CDR3 bases are TGCAGTGCTAGAGCACGTCTAGCGGGAGGGCCC. It is translated as CSARARLAGGP. The full CDR3 protein is CSARARLAGGPIYF.

This clone was detected ten times or more. The CDR3 extends 3 residues past the end of the read, so its final part is completed from the germline J gene. This chain links TRBV20-1 with TRBJ2-4; D remains unclear. Per the germline V gene, CDR1 is DFQATT and CDR2 is SNEGSKA (reference sequence). The CDR3 sequence is 11 residues long. CDR3 sequence: CSAALLVIQYF. Partial CDR3 DNA: TGCAGTGCTGCCCTCCTAGTAATT.

This clone appeared many times. The CDR3 is cut off 3 residues early in the read; its end comes from the germline J gene. V is TRBV6-4 and J is TRBJ2-3; TRBD2 agrees at 8 bases. The germline V gene encodes CDR1 MRHNA and CDR2 SNTAGT. The CDR3 totals 14 residues. Unmatched junction bases numbered 5, after V lost 6 bases and J lost 3 bases. The CDR3 DNA, read in part, is TGTGCCAGCAGCCCCGCGGGGGGTACAGATACG. Translating it yields CASSPAGGTDT. The full CDR3 is CASSPAGGTDTQYF.

In its sample, this clone was seen many times. The CDR3 end falls 3 residues outside the read, so it is completed with the germline J gene. V is TRBV5-5 and J is TRBJ1-2, with 8 positions matching TRBD1. CDR1 SGHKS and CDR2 YYEKEE come from the germline V gene (reference sequence). CDR3 size: 15 residues. CDR3 sequence reads: CASSYDQGALYDYTF. The DNA read from the CDR3 is TGTGCCAGCAGTTATGACCAGGGGGCTCTCTACGAC.

This clone showed up many times. The CDR3 is cut off 3 residues early in the read; its end comes from the germline J gene. This chain uses TRBV19 with TRBJ1-5; D is ambiguous. The CDR3 has 12 residues. V was clipped by 6 bases and J by 4 bases, with 7 bases between them. The V gene's germline CDR1 is LNHDA and CDR2 SQIVND (reference sequence). This CDR3 is CASSLLNQPQHF. Partial CDR3 DNA: TGTGCCAGTAGCCTACTTAATCAGCCC.

This clone was recorded at least ten times. The read finishes 3 residues shy of the CDR3 end, and the germline J gene is used to complete it. V usage is TRBV18 and J usage is TRBJ1-3; the match to TRBD1 covers 8 bases. V lost 6 bases, J lost 4 bases, and 8 bases stayed unmatched. There are 15 residues in the CDR3. Germline V gives CDR1 KGHSH, CDR2 LQKENI. The part of the CDR3 DNA that was read is TGTGCCAGCTCGTCGACAGGGGTCAACGGAAACACC. Its protein is CASSSTGVNGNT. The whole CDR3 reads CASSSTGVNGNTIYF. Complete variable domain (other parts from reference TRBV18 and TRBJ1-3): NAGVMQNPRHLVRRRGQEARLRCSPMKGHSHVYWYRQLPEEGLKFMVYLQKENIIDESGMPKERFSAEFPKEGPSILRIQQVVRGDSAAYFCASSSTGVNGNTIYFGEGSWLTVV.

This clone was found many times. With the read ending 3 residues before the CDR3 end, the germline J gene is used to fill in that end. This chain links TRBV6-2 or TRBV6-3 with TRBJ1-5, with TRBD1 identical over 10 bases. V gave up 4 bases and J gave up 4 bases; unmatched junction bases: 4. The CDR3 extends over 15 amino acids. In germline, CDR1 is MNHEY, CDR2 SVGEGT. Incomplete CDR3 DNA: TGTGCCAGCAGTTCGGGGGACAGGGGAAATCAGCCC. Amino acids: CASSSGDRGNQP. The entire CDR3 protein reads CASSSGDRGNQPQHF.

This clone was observed at least ten times. The read stops 3 residues short of the end of the CDR3; the missing end is completed from the germline J gene. The rearrangement links TRBV10-3 to TRBJ2-7, with a tentative D call TRBD2 (5 bases). The V end lost 4 bases, the J end lost 6 bases, and 16 bases lay between the germline ends. CDR1 and CDR2 from the germline V gene are ENHRY and SYGVKD. This CDR3 has 14 amino acids. CDR3 DNA, as far as it was read: TGTGCCATCAGTGGATTAGCGAATCTAGGCGAG. Translating gives CAISGLANLGE. The CDR3 in full is CAISGLANLGEQYF.

This clone was recorded at least ten times. The read falls 3 residues short of the CDR3 end, and the missing part is taken from the germline J gene. V and J are TRBV30 and TRBJ1-4, with 7 nucleotides matching TRBD1. In germline, CDR1 is GTSNPN, CDR2 SVGIG (reference sequence). V lost 3 bases to trimming and J lost 4 bases; unmatched junction nucleotides: 5. The CDR3 sequence is 14 residues long. The sequenced part of the CDR3 DNA is TGTGCCTGGAGGCGGACAGGCGGTAATGAAAAA. This translates into CAWRRTGGNEK. The complete CDR3 reads CAWRRTGGNEKLFF.

This clone came up a few times. The read terminates 3 residues ahead of where the CDR3 ends, so the germline J gene completes it. J is TRBJ2-2 and V is TRBV19; 10 nucleotides line up with TRBD1. The CDR3 length is 14 residues. J gave up 7 bases and V 3 bases, and 2 bases lay outside the gene matches. Germline loops: CDR1 LNHDA, CDR2 SQIVND (reference sequence). The CDR3 reads CASSMGQGSGELFF. The CDR3 bases that were read are TGTGCCAGTAGTATGGGACAGGGGAGCGGGGAG.

This clone was seen repeatedly, ten times or more. The read stops 3 residues short of the end of the CDR3; the missing end is completed from the germline J gene. The rearrangement links TRBV19 to TRBJ2-3, with D tentatively TRBD2 (6 bases). Trimming took 3 bases from V and 1 from J, leaving 11 bases between them. This CDR3 comprises 15 residues. The germline V gene has CDR1 LNHDA and CDR2 SQIVND (reference sequence). CDR3: CASSMRASGTDTQYF. CDR3 DNA (partial): TGTGCCAGTAGTATGCGGGCTAGCGGCACAGATACG.

On this clone: Read coverage stops 3 residues before the CDR3 terminus; the germline J gene supplies the remainder. The chain employs TRBV5-1 and TRBJ1-3; tentative D call: TRBD1 (5 bases). Germline values: CDR1 SGHRS, CDR2 YFSETQ. The CDR3 covers 15 residues. Trimming stripped 2 bases from V and 0 bases from J, with 9 bases between. The sequenced CDR3 bases are TGCGCCAGCAGCTTAGAGGGGAGCTCTGGAAACACC. This codes for CASSLEGSSGNT. The whole CDR3 region reads CASSLEGSSGNTIYF.

This clone occurred a few times. The read terminates 3 residues ahead of where the CDR3 ends, so the germline J gene completes it. The rearrangement links TRBV29-1 to TRBJ2-3, with 13 bases lining up with TRBD2. CDR1 and CDR2 from the germline V gene are SQVTM and ANQGSEA. This CDR3 contains 16 residues. CDR3 sequence: CSAKGGLAGVGETQYF. The sequenced part of the CDR3 DNA is TGCAGCGCAAAGGGAGGACTAGCGGGAGTCGGGGAGACG.

This clone was detected ten times or more. Incomplete CDR3 DNA: TGTGCCAGCACCGTTGGACAGGGGAGAGAGACC. It encodes CASTVGQGRET. The CDR3 in its entirety is CASTVGQGRETQYF. The chain carries TRBV6-2 or TRBV6-3 and TRBJ2-5; 9 nucleotides line up with TRBD1. The read ends 3 residues early relative to the CDR3; the germline J gene fills the gap. CDR3 length: 14 residues. Looked up from germline, CDR1 is MNHEY and CDR2 is SVGEGT. Trimming removed 7 bases from V and 4 bases from J; junction bases left unmatched: 7.